These T cell receptor beta chains were read from a single sample in a study of patients and donors after allogeneic stem cell transplantation. TCRdb passed the RT-PCR reads through MiXCR, listing each CDR3 protein once. The repertoire holds 900,000 to 1,000,000 distinct CDR3 sequences, with over 15% as singletons. Sequenced material: blood, either unsorted or a sorted T cell fraction (not recorded which). All receptors come from a human donor who was either an allogeneic HSCT recipient or a stem cell or donor lymphocyte infusion donor (not recorded which). It is not recorded whose cells these are; they may come from a transplant donor. Each CDR3 is given with its conserved first and last residue. D genes are given only for firm matches. Expanded clones get a size class; other rows say once, few or many, or leave the size out.

j_call v_call clone_size d_call cdr3_nt cdr3_aa
TRBJ1-3 TRBV10-2 NA NA TGCGCCAGCAGTGAGGTGGGGCGGTTCTCTGGAAACACCATATATTTT CASSEVGRFSGNTIYF
TRBJ1-3 TRBV11-2 NA NA TGTGCCAGCAGCCCCATAACAGGAGGACCTGGAAACACCATATATTTT CASSPITGGPGNTIYF
TRBJ1-1 TRBV6-5 NA NA TGTGCCAGCAGTTACCAACAGCTGAACACTGAAGCTTTCTTT CASSYQQLNTEAFF
TRBJ1-2 TRBV7-2 NA NA TGTGCCAGCAGCTTAGCGAACGAGAACTATGGCTACACCTTC CASSLANENYGYTF
TRBJ2-3 TRBV12-5 NA NA TGTGCTAGTGGTTTTGGAGGAGATACGCAGTATTTT CASGFGGDTQYF
TRBJ1-1 TRBV20-1 NA NA TGCAGTGCTAGAGGGCCACGGGGTTTCGTCGCTTTCTTT CSARGPRGFVAFF
TRBJ1-4 TRBV6-1 NA NA TGTGCCAGCACCATGGAGCTGGGGGCGAAAAAACTGTTTTTT CASTMELGAKKLFF
TRBJ2-3 TRBV15 NA NA TGTGCCACCAGCAGAGCTGGGGGAACTCGAGATACGCAGTATTTT CATSRAGGTRDTQYF
TRBJ2-7 TRBV21-1 NA NA TGTGCCAGCAGCAAAGTACCTAGCGGGAGTTTC CASSKVPSGSF
TRBJ2-7 TRBV4-1 NA NA TGCGCCAGCAGCCAAGGAGGAGGGAACGAGCAGTACTTC CASSQGGGNEQYF
TRBJ2-2 TRBV5-1 NA NA TGCGCCAGCAGCTTGAGGTTAGGGTCATCGGACACCGGGGAGCTGTTTTTT CASSLRLGSSDTGELFF
TRBJ2-1 TRBV5-1 NA TRBD2 TGCGCCAGCAGTGCGGGGGGGGAGGAGCAGTTCTTC CASSAGGEEQFF
TRBJ2-3 TRBV6-4 NA NA TGTGCCAGCAGTGTCGGTCGGGAGTCAGATACGCAGTATTTT CASSVGRESDTQYF
TRBJ2-1 TRBV7-2 many TRBD2 TGTGCCAGCAGCCTACTAGGCGGGAGAGTTAGTAATGAGCAGTTCTTC CASSLLGGRVSNEQFF
TRBJ2-5 TRBV4-2 NA NA TGTGCCAGCAGCCGGTACACCGGGAGTCAAGAGACCCAGTACTTC CASSRYTGSQETQYF
TRBJ2-7 TRBV28 NA NA TGTGCCAGCAGCCTCGCTCAGACTCCCTACGAGCAGTACTTC CASSLAQTPYEQYF
TRBJ2-7 TRBV20-1 few NA TGCACCCCCCGGGGGGCAGACGAGCAGTACTTC CTPRGADEQYF
TRBJ1-2 TRBV12-3/TRBV12-4 NA TRBD1 TGTGCCAGCAGTTCGGGGGACAGTCTTTATTGCACCTTC CASSSGDSLYCTF
TRBJ1-4 TRBV12-3/TRBV12-4 few TRBD1 TGTGCCACCCGGGACAGGAGGGAAAAACTGTTTTTT CATRDRREKLFF
TRBJ1-2 TRBV5-1 few NA TGCGCCAGCAGCCCGGGGGGCAAGACTAACTATGGCTACACCTTC CASSPGGKTNYGYTF